The T cell receptor (beta chain) described here comes from a study of T cell responses to AZD1222 COVID-19 vaccine. About this clone: Its specificity is unknown.

Trimming removed 4 bases from V and 0 bases from J, with 21 bases in between. The CDR3 is 17 residues long. Per germline, CDR1 GTSNPN and CDR2 SVGIG (reference sequence). Assay: immunoSEQ multiplex PCR; the TCRdb copy retains only in-frame clones and omits some. The sample lists fewer than 150,000 clones, 89% occurring once. Findings of the study overall: At baseline, just a handful of AZD1222 recipients tested seropositive. White British donors predominated, females outnumbered males, and clonal diversity was possibly underestimated. Close to half of all spike-specific TCRs reportedly target regions of the variants that are unmutated. Repertoire sampling happened only post peak T cell response.

The TCR was taken from an adult in good health. The rearrangement links TRBV30 to TRBJ1-1; D remains unclear. The input for sequencing was peripheral blood, taken on day 0 of AZD1222 vaccination. The CDR3 reads CAWNRDRTQRMNTEAFF. DNA of the CDR3: TGTGCCTGGAATCGCGACCGAACCCAGCGGATGAACACTGAAGCTTTCTTT.